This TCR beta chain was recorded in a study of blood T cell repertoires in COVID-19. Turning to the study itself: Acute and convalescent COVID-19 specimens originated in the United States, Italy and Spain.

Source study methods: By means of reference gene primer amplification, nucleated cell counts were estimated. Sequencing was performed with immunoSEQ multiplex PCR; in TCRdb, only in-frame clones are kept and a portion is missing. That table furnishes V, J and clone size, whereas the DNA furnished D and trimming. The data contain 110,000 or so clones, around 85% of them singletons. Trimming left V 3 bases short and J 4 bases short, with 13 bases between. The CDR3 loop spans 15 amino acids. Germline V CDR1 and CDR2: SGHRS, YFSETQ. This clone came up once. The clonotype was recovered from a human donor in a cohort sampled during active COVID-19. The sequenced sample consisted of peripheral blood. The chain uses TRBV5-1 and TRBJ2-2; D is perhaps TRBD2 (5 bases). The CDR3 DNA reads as TGCGCCAGCAGCTCCTCGGAGGCGGGCACCGGGGAGCTGTTTTTT. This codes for CASSSSEAGTGELFF. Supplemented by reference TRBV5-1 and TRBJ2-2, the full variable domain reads KAGVTQTPRYLIKTRGQQVTLSCSPISGHRSVSWYQQTPGQGLQFLFEYFSETQRNKGNFPGRFSGRQFSNSRSEMNVSTLELGDSALYLCASSSSEAGTGELFFGEGSRLTVL.